This TCR beta chain was found in a study of control samples from healthy donors and cancer patients. Produced via immunoSEQ multiplex PCR; TCRdb's table is partial and in-frame only. The top ten clones hold approximately 14% of a sample with about 140,000 clones, 85% to 95% of them seen once. CDR3 length equals 12 residues. The V end was cut by 3 bases, the J end by 6 bases, with 9 bases between. From germline, CDR1 is MNHEY and CDR2 SMNVEV (reference sequence). The source is a middle-aged man in good health. The source material was blood. The chain joins TRBV27 to TRBJ2-7; no definite D call. CDR3 coding DNA: TGTGCCAGCAGTTTCAAGGGCCGCGAGCAGTACTTC. As protein: CASSFKGREQYF.